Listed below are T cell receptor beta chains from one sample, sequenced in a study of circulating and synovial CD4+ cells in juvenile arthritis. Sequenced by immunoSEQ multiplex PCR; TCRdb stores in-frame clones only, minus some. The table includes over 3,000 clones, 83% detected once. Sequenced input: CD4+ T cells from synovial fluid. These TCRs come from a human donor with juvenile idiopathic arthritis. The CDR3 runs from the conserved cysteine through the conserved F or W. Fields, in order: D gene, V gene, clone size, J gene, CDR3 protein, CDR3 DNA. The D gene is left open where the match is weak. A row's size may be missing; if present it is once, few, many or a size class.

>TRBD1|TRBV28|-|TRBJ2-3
CASSPPTGWVTDTQYF
TGTGCCAGCAGCCCTCCGACAGGGTGGGTCACAGATACGCAGTATTTT
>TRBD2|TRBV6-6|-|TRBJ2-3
CASRPGLAATDTQYF
TGTGCCAGCAGGCCGGGACTAGCGGCTACAGATACGCAGTATTTT
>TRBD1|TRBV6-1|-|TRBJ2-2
CASGQGRGGELFF
TGTGCCAGTGGACAGGGAAGGGGCGGGGAGCTGTTTTTT
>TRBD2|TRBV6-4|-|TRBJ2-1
CASRQRAGVGNEQFF
TGTGCCAGCAGACAAAGAGCGGGAGTGGGGAATGAGCAGTTCTTC
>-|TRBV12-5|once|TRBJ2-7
CASGFEAYEQYF
TGTGCTAGTGGTTTTGAGGCCTACGAGCAGTACTTC
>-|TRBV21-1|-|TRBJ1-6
CASGGGILSSYNSPLHF
TGTGCCAGCGGGGGGGGGATTCTCAGCTCCTATAATTCACCCCTCCACTTT
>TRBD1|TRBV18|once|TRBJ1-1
CASSPATGSTEAFF
TGTGCCAGCTCACCGGCGACAGGGAGCACTGAAGCTTTCTTT
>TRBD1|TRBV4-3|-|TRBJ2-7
CASSQEWRQGANEQYF
TGCGCCAGCAGCCAAGAGTGGCGGCAGGGGGCCAACGAGCAGTACTTC
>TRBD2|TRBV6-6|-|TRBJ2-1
CASSYINSGGPDEQFF
TGTGCCAGCAGTTATATTAATAGCGGGGGGCCGGATGAGCAGTTCTTC
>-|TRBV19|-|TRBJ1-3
CASSIQGAGNTIYF
TGTGCCAGTAGTATCCAGGGCGCAGGCAACACCATATATTTT
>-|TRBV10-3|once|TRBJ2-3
CATRQGGGVTDTQYF
TGTGCCACCCGCCAAGGCGGGGGCGTCACAGATACGCAGTATTTT
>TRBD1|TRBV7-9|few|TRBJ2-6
CASRSDRGPGGANVLTF
TGTGCCAGCAGGTCGGACAGGGGGCCGGGAGGGGCCAACGTCCTGACTTTC
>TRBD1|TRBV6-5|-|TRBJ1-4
CASGQGAGMKGVFF
TGTGCCAGCGGACAGGGGGCAGGTATGAAAGGAGTGTTTTTT